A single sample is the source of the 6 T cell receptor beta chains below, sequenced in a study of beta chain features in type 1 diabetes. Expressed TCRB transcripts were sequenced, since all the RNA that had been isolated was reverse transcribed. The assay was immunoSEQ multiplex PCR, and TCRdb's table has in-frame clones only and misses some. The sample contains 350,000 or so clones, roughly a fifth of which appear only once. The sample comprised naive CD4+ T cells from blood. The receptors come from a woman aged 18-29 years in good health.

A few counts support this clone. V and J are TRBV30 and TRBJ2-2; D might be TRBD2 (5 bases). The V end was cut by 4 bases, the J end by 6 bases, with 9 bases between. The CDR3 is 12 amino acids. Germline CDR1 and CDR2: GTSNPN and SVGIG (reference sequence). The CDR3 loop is CAWKRVPGELFF. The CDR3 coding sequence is TGTGCCTGGAAGAGGGTCCCCGGGGAGCTGTTTTTT.

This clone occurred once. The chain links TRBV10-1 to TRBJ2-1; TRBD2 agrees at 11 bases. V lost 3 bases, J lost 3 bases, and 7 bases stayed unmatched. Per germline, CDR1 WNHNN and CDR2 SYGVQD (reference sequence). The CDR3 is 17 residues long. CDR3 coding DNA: TGCGCCAGCAGTGAAGCTAGCGGGGGGTTTATCTACAATGAGCAGTTCTTC. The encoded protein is CASSEASGGFIYNEQFF.

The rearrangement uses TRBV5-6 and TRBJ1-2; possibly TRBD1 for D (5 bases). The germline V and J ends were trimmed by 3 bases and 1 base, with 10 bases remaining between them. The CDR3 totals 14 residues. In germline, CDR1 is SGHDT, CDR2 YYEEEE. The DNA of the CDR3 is TGTGCCAGCAGCTCAGGGTCGTTTAACTATGGCTACACCTTC. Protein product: CASSSGSFNYGYTF.

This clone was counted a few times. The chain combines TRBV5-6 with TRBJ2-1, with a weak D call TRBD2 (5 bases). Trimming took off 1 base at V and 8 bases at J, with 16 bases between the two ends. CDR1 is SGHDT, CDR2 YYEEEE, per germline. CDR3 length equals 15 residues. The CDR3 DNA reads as TGTGCCAGCAGCTTGACGGGAAAAAGGAGCGATGAGCAGTTCTTC. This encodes CASSLTGKRSDEQFF. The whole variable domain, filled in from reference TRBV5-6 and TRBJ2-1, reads DAGVTQSPTHLIKTRGQQVTLRCSPKSGHDTVSWYQQALGQGPQFIFQYYEEEERQRGNFPDRFSGHQFPNYSSELNVNALLLGDSALYLCASSLTGKRSDEQFFGPGTRLTVL.

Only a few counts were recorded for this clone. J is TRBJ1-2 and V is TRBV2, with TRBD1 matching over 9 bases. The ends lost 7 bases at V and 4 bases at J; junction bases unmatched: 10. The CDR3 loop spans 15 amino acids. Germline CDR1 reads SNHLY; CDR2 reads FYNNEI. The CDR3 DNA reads TGTGCCAGCACCCGGGACAGGGCGCTCGCCTATGGCTACACCTTC. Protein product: CASTRDRALAYGYTF.

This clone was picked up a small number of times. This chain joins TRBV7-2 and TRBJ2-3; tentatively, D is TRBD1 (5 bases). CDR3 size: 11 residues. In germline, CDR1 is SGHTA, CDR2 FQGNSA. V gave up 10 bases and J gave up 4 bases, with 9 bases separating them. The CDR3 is CATRASDTQYF. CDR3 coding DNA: TGTGCCACCAGGGCCTCAGATACGCAGTATTTT.